The 32 T cell receptor beta chains below come from one sample, sequenced in a study of cytotoxic CD8 clonotypes in ibrutinib-treated CLL. Clones were sequenced by immunoSEQ multiplex PCR, and TCRdb holds only the in-frame ones, with some missing. The repertoire has around 300,000 clones, around four fifths of them found once; the top ten carry approximately 7%. The sample here was PBMCs, taken before ibrutinib treatment. These receptors were collected from a human donor with chronic lymphocytic leukemia.

This clone was seen just once. The chain couples TRBV4-3 to TRBJ1-1; D is uncertain. This CDR3 is 19 amino acids long. Trimming cost V 0 bases and J 2 bases, with 22 bases left between them. Germline CDR1 is LGHNA and CDR2 is YSLEER. The CDR3 loop reads CASSQDVNGRRLYNTEAFF. The CDR3 DNA is TGCGCCAGCAGCCAAGATGTTAACGGGCGACGCTTATATAACACTGAAGCTTTCTTT.

This rearrangement joins TRBV27 to TRBJ2-2; D is ambiguous. V was cut by 3 bases and J by 5 bases, with 4 bases left in between. The CDR3 has 12 amino acids. Germline lookup yields CDR1 MNHEY and CDR2 SMNVEV (reference sequence). This chain's CDR3 is CASSFGTGELFF. The CDR3 DNA reads as TGTGCCAGCAGTTTTGGTACCGGGGAGCTGTTTTTT.

V usage is TRBV9 and J usage is TRBJ2-7, with 7 bases lining up with TRBD2. Trimming removed 4 bases from V and 6 bases from J; junction bases left unmatched: 16. The CDR3 sequence is 16 residues long. CDR1 and CDR2 (germline): SGDLS, YYNGEE. CDR3 residues: CASSSRLGGSPLEQYF. As DNA, the CDR3 is TGTGCCAGCAGCTCCCGCCTTGGCGGGAGCCCCCTCGAGCAGTACTTC.

The V call is TRBV6-5, the J call TRBJ2-7; no clear D gene. Germline V lookup: CDR1 MNHEY, CDR2 SVGAGI. The CDR3 is made up of 13 amino acids. Trimming left V 0 bases short and J 4 bases short, with 7 bases between. The CDR3 DNA is TGTGCCAGCAGTTACTCGAGAACTTACGAGCAGTACTTC. Amino acids: CASSYSRTYEQYF.

The chain joins TRBV4-2 to TRBJ2-2; 7 positions match TRBD2. This CDR3 is 16 amino acids long. Germline V gene sequence: CDR1 LGHNA, CDR2 YNFKEQ. The junction had 5 bases not matched to a gene; V was cut back by 0 bases and J by 4 bases. The CDR3 reads CASSQDVASGTGELFF. In DNA form, the CDR3 reads TGTGCCAGCAGCCAAGATGTAGCTAGCGGCACCGGGGAGCTGTTTTTT.

The V call is TRBV7-8, the J call TRBJ2-5; 14 nucleotides line up with TRBD2. After removal of 4 bases from V and 3 bases from J, the junction contained 7 bases not matched to a gene. CDR3 length: 17 amino acids. Germline CDR1 and CDR2: SGHVS and FQNEAQ. The CDR3 DNA follows: TGTGCCAGCAGCTCACCGGGACTAGCGGGAGACGAAGAGACCCAGTACTTC. Protein sequence: CASSSPGLAGDEETQYF.

V and J are TRBV7-2 and TRBJ2-1; D is possibly TRBD2 (5 bases). Trimming took off 5 bases at V and 6 bases at J, with 17 bases between the two ends. The V gene's germline CDR1 is SGHTA and CDR2 FQGNSA. The CDR3 spans 15 residues. CDR3 in amino acids: CASSPRSGSFNEQFF. The CDR3 coding sequence is TGTGCCAGCAGCCCTAGAAGCGGAAGTTTCAATGAGCAGTTCTTC.

The chain carries TRBV18 and TRBJ1-2; D not resolved. The CDR3 has 15 residues. The V end was cut by 2 bases, the J end by 5 bases, with 15 bases between. The germline V gene has CDR1 KGHSH and CDR2 LQKENI. The CDR3 DNA sequence: TGTGCCAGCTCACCAACCTCCCTCGCGCAGTATGGCTACACCTTC. This codes for CASSPTSLAQYGYTF.

The chain recombines TRBV2 with TRBJ2-6, with 8 bases that match TRBD1. The CDR3 consists of 16 residues. The ends lost 3 bases at V and 0 bases at J; junction bases unmatched: 1. The germline gives CDR1 SNHLY, CDR2 FYNNEI. As DNA, the CDR3 is TGTGCCAGCAGTGAGACAGGGGCCTCTGGGGCCAACGTCCTGACTTTC. Translating it yields CASSETGASGANVLTF.

The V call is TRBV6-6, the J call TRBJ2-5, with 7 nucleotides matching TRBD2. Germline lookup yields CDR1 MNHNY and CDR2 SVGAGI (reference sequence). Losses at the gene ends were 8 bases for V and 0 bases for J; bases not matched to a gene: 6. The CDR3 spans 14 residues. CDR3 DNA sequence: TGTGCCAGCTCCTTGGGGGGGAACCAAGAGACCCAGTACTTC. Its translation is CASSLGGNQETQYF.

The CDR3 sequence is CASSRGTTGNTGELFF. The CDR3 DNA reads TGTGCCAGCAGCCGAGGGACTACCGGGAACACCGGGGAGCTGTTTTTT. The V call is TRBV13, the J call TRBJ2-2, with 7 bases fitting TRBD2. The germline V gene encodes CDR1 PRHDT and CDR2 FYEKMQ (reference sequence). The trim removed 5 bases at V and 1 base at J, leaving 7 bases unmatched. The length of the CDR3 is 16 residues. Based on the CDR3 plus reference TRBV13 and TRBJ2-2, the full variable domain is AAGVIQSPRHLIKEKRETATLKCYPIPRHDTVYWYQQGPGQDPQFLISFYEKMQSDKGSIPDRFSAQQFSDYHSELNMSSLELGDSALYFCASSRGTTGNTGELFFGEGSRLTVL.

This sequence joins TRBV2 and TRBJ2-5; no reliable D call. Germline-derived CDR1 and CDR2 are SNHLY and FYNNEI. This CDR3 comprises 13 residues. V was shortened by 3 bases and J by 4 bases, with 9 bases between the two germline ends. The CDR3, as DNA: TGTGCCAGCAGTGAGAGGCAGCGAGAGACCCAGTACTTC. As protein: CASSERQRETQYF.

This chain links TRBV19 with TRBJ2-2; 9 bases fit TRBD1. Germline CDR1 LNHDA, CDR2 SQIVND (reference sequence). The V segment lost 4 bases and the J segment 5 bases; nucleotides outside the gene matches: 5. This CDR3 has 15 amino acids. The CDR3 nucleotides read TGTGCCAGTAGTACGCGGGACAGGGCGACCGGGGAGCTGTTTTTT. It translates to CASSTRDRATGELFF.

The CDR3 nucleotides read TGTGCCAGCAGCCCCACCGGGACAGGGGAGGCAAAGCTGTTTTTT. Translation: CASSPTGTGEAKLFF. The rearrangement uses TRBV9 and TRBJ1-4, with 10 bases that match TRBD1. Germline values: CDR1 SGDLS, CDR2 YYNGEE. The CDR3 length is 15 residues. The trim removed 4 bases at V and 14 bases at J, leaving 14 bases unmatched.

The chain is built from TRBV29-1 and TRBJ2-5, with D tentatively TRBD1 or TRBD2 (5 bases each). V shed 3 bases and J shed 5 bases, with 13 bases lying between them. This CDR3 spans 13 amino acids. Germline-derived CDR1 and CDR2 are SQVTM and ANQGSEA. The CDR3 protein is CSVEGTERETQYF. Here the CDR3 DNA reads TGCAGCGTTGAGGGGACGGAGCGTGAGACCCAGTACTTC.

The rearrangement joins TRBV4-2 to TRBJ2-7, with D perhaps matching TRBD2 (7 bases). In germline, CDR1 is LGHNA, CDR2 YNFKEQ. This CDR3 has 19 residues. Trimming took 1 base from V and 4 from J, leaving 26 bases between them. CDR3 protein: CASSQVQHGGGLPFYEQYF. The DNA for the CDR3 is TGTGCCAGCAGCCAAGTCCAGCATGGGGGGGGGCTCCCATTTTACGAGCAGTACTTC.

The chain combines TRBV19 with TRBJ1-2; 8 bases match TRBD1. This CDR3 is 14 amino acids long. Trimming took 0 bases from V and 5 from J; bases not matched to a gene: 2. Germline-derived CDR1 and CDR2 are LNHDA and SQIVND (reference sequence). The CDR3 spells CASSIDGTGYGYTF. For the CDR3, the DNA is TGTGCCAGTAGTATAGACGGGACAGGTTATGGCTACACCTTC.

J is TRBJ2-3 and V is TRBV13; TRBD2 matches at 8 bases. J was trimmed by 4 bases and V by 0 bases; bases with no gene match: 6. The germline V gene has CDR1 PRHDT and CDR2 FYEKMQ (reference sequence). CDR3 length equals 16 residues. CDR3 residues: CASSLGLAGVPDTQYF. CDR3 coding DNA: TGTGCCAGCAGCTTAGGGCTAGCGGGTGTCCCAGATACGCAGTATTTT. The full variable domain, rest sourced from reference TRBV13 and TRBJ2-3, is AAGVIQSPRHLIKEKRETATLKCYPIPRHDTVYWYQQGPGQDPQFLISFYEKMQSDKGSIPDRFSAQQFSDYHSELNMSSLELGDSALYFCASSLGLAGVPDTQYFGPGTRLTVL.

This clone was seen just once. The chain has TRBV6-5 and TRBJ2-7, with 8 positions matching TRBD2. The germline V gene has CDR1 MNHEY and CDR2 SVGAGI. This CDR3 has 13 amino acids. After removal of 6 bases from V and 1 base from J, the junction contained 2 bases not matched to a gene. The CDR3 region is CASRVAGSYEQYF. For the CDR3, the DNA is TGTGCCAGCAGAGTAGCGGGGTCCTACGAGCAGTACTTC.

The chain uses TRBV5-6 and TRBJ2-7, with 10 bases that match TRBD1. This CDR3 is built from 19 residues. With V trimmed by 1 base and J by 2 bases, 15 bases remained unmatched. CDR1 and CDR2 from the germline V gene are SGHDT and YYEEEE. CDR3 coding DNA: TGTGCCAGCAGCTTGAAATTTAAGCTGGGACAGGGGTCAACCTACGAGCAGTACTTC. Protein: CASSLKFKLGQGSTYEQYF.

This clone has more than one count but fewer than ten. The rearrangement links TRBV30 to TRBJ1-2, with D possibly being TRBD1 (5 bases). CDR3 size: 15 residues. The V and J ends lost 1 base and 1 base respectively, with 13 bases between them. CDR1 GTSNPN and CDR2 SVGIG come from the germline V gene (reference sequence). DNA of the CDR3: TGTGCCTGGAGTGGGGGCAGCCTTTATAACTATGGCTACACCTTC. Its protein product is CAWSGGSLYNYGYTF.

The chain carries TRBV6-1 and TRBJ1-1; no firm D call. Per germline, CDR1 MNHNS and CDR2 SASEGT. This CDR3 is built from 17 residues. The V gene lost 2 bases and the J gene lost 4 bases, with 20 bases spanning the gap. CDR3 nucleotides: TGTGCCAGCAGTGAACCCTCTTGGGCCATCCCCTTCACTGAAGCTTTCTTT. Its translation: CASSEPSWAIPFTEAFF.

V usage is TRBV4-3 and J usage is TRBJ2-7; possible D gene TRBD2, 6 bases. The CDR3 has 15 amino acids. The germline V and J ends were trimmed by 1 base and 2 bases, with 12 bases remaining between them. In germline, CDR1 is LGHNA, CDR2 YSLEER. CDR3 sequence reads: CASSQVIAATYEQYF. CDR3 coding DNA: TGCGCCAGCAGCCAAGTTATAGCGGCCACCTACGAGCAGTACTTC.

The genes are TRBV30 and TRBJ1-1; possibly TRBD1 for D (5 bases). The CDR3 is 15 amino acids. Germline CDR1 and CDR2: GTSNPN and SVGIG (reference sequence). V lost 6 bases and J 4 bases, leaving 21 bases between the germline ends. The CDR3: CACVVGRGAGTEAFF. The CDR3 coding sequence is TGTGCCTGTGTGGTGGGACGTGGGGCCGGCACTGAAGCTTTCTTT. The whole variable domain, filled in from reference TRBV30 and TRBJ1-1, reads SQTIHQWPATLVQPVGSPLSLECTVEGTSNPNLYWYRQAAGRGLQLLFYSVGIGQISSEVPQNLSASRPQDRQFILSSKKLLLSDSGFYLCACVVGRGAGTEAFFGQGTRLTVV.

This chain uses TRBV7-9 with TRBJ1-2; D is unclear. CDR3 size: 16 residues. Germline V gives CDR1 SEHNR, CDR2 FQNEAQ (reference sequence). Trimming took 5 bases from V and 3 from J, leaving 19 bases between them. The CDR3 loop reads CASSDKLASGDYGYTF. The CDR3 nucleotides are TGTGCCAGCAGCGATAAACTGGCCAGCGGGGACTATGGCTACACCTTC.

This chain links TRBV19 with TRBJ2-7; perhaps TRBD1 as D (5 bases). The CDR3 totals 15 residues. The germline V and J ends were trimmed by 1 base and 5 bases, with 15 bases remaining between them. CDR1 is LNHDA, CDR2 SQIVND, per germline (reference sequence). Written as DNA, the CDR3 is TGTGCCAGTAGTATAGTGACAGCTGGCCCCCACGAGCAGTACTTC. It translates to CASSIVTAGPHEQYF.

The J gene is TRBJ1-2, the V gene TRBV11-2, with no clear D. CDR3 length equals 12 residues. The V end lost 5 bases, the J end lost 8 bases, and 12 bases lay between the germline ends. Germline loops: CDR1 SGHAT, CDR2 FQNNGV. The CDR3 DNA follows: TGTGCCAGCAGCCCCATTCGCGGAGGCTACACCTTC. Translated: CASSPIRGGYTF.

This clone occurred once. The CDR3 region has the DNA TGTGCCAGCAGTAAAGGGTACAGGGACTCAACCTCCTACGAGCAGTACTTC. This sequence encodes CASSKGYRDSTSYEQYF. The chain couples TRBV27 to TRBJ2-7; D is perhaps TRBD1 or TRBD2 (6 bases each). The germline V gene encodes CDR1 MNHEY and CDR2 SMNVEV (reference sequence). Between the trimmed V and J ends, which lost 5 bases and 0 bases, there was a span of 20 bases. The CDR3 covers 17 residues.

This chain uses TRBV30 with TRBJ1-3; D unresolved. The CDR3 is 20 amino acids. Between the trimmed V and J ends, which lost 0 bases and 0 bases, there was a span of 24 bases. Germline-derived CDR1 and CDR2 are GTSNPN and SVGIG (reference sequence). This chain's CDR3 is CAWSVGVLYVPGNSGNTIYF. CDR3 DNA sequence: TGTGCCTGGAGTGTAGGAGTGTTGTACGTCCCAGGAAACTCTGGAAACACCATATATTTT. Complete variable domain (other parts from reference TRBV30 and TRBJ1-3): SQTIHQWPATLVQPVGSPLSLECTVEGTSNPNLYWYRQAAGRGLQLLFYSVGIGQISSEVPQNLSASRPQDRQFILSSKKLLLSDSGFYLCAWSVGVLYVPGNSGNTIYFGEGSWLTVV.

The chain couples TRBV5-6 to TRBJ2-1; 9 nucleotides agree with TRBD2. Germline trimming cut 4 bases from V and 15 bases from J; bases unmatched to any gene: 14. Germline CDR1 and CDR2: SGHDT and YYEEEE. There are 14 residues in the CDR3. CDR3 nucleotides: TGTGCCAGCAGCGGGGGGACTAGCATTGGTCGCTGGTTCTTC. The encoded protein is CASSGGTSIGRWFF.

This clone was counted a single time. One end of the junction fails to match germline, which may point to a read error. This chain connects TRBV25-1 to TRBJ2-7, with TRBD2 matching 7 bases. The CDR3 consists of 14 residues. Looked up from germline, CDR1 is MGHDK and CDR2 is SYGVNS. This CDR3 reads CASSEFNSGYGQYF. Here the CDR3 DNA reads TGTGCCAGCAGTGAATTTAATAGCGGGTACGGGCAGTACTTC.

The chain couples TRBV2 to TRBJ2-7, with TRBD2 matching 9 bases. Germline values: CDR1 SNHLY, CDR2 FYNNEI. V lost 11 bases, J lost 5 bases, and 10 bases stayed unmatched. CDR3 length: 13 residues. CDR3 region: CARSLAGADEQYF. As DNA, the CDR3 is TGTGCCCGAAGCTTAGCGGGAGCGGACGAGCAGTACTTC.